One sample yielded the 25 T cell receptor beta chains listed below, sequenced in a study of T cells in Graves' hyperthyroidism and ophthalmopathy. Amplified TCR beta CDR3 regions derived from RNA transcripts. TCR CDR3 regions were first amplified by RT-PCR with HTBI primers. TCRdb reanalysed the multiplex PCR reads using MiXCR and keeps one entry per CDR3 protein. The sample yields roughly 510,000 distinct CDR3 sequences, approximately 49% seen once. Sequenced: peripheral blood or thyroid tissue (not recorded which). All receptors come from an adult woman with Graves' disease, either hyperthyroidism or ophthalmopathy (not recorded which).

This clonotype was counted at least ten times. The chain uses TRBV2 and TRBJ1-2; D is undetermined. Trimming stripped 6 bases from V and 0 bases from J, with 8 bases between. Germline CDR1 and CDR2: SNHLY and FYNNEI. This CDR3 comprises 13 residues. This chain's CDR3 is CASSPESNYGYTF. For the CDR3, the DNA is TGTGCCAGCAGCCCTGAGTCTAACTATGGCTACACCTTC.

V is TRBV29-1 and J is TRBJ1-1; D possibly corresponds to TRBD1 (5 bases). CDR3 length: 12 amino acids. Germline CDR1 SQVTM, CDR2 ANQGSEA. V gave up 7 bases and J gave up 1 base, with 10 bases separating them. The CDR3 DNA reads TGCAGCGCAGAAGGGGAGAACACTGAAGCTTTCTTT. Its translation is CSAEGENTEAFF.

The chain carries TRBV2 and TRBJ1-2; TRBD1 matches at 7 bases. Germline values: CDR1 SNHLY, CDR2 FYNNEI. This CDR3 is built from 11 residues. The V and J ends lost 8 bases and 7 bases, in that order; junction bases with no gene match: 4. The CDR3 nucleotides are TGTGCCAGCCAGACAGGGACTGGCTACACCTTC. Translated: CASQTGTGYTF. The entire variable domain, with the rest obtained from reference TRBV2 and TRBJ1-2, is as follows: EPEVTQTPSHQVTQMGQEVILRCVPISNHLYFYWYRQILGQKVEFLVSFYNNEISEKSEIFDDQFSVERPDGSNFTLKIRSTKLEDSAMYFCASQTGTGYTFGSGTRLTVV.

This clonotype was observed a few times. The V and J genes are TRBV10-3 and TRBJ2-7, with 9 bases aligning to TRBD1. CDR3 length: 14 residues. The V and J ends lost 11 bases and 3 bases, in that order; junction bases with no gene match: 11. Germline V CDR1 and CDR2: ENHRY, SYGVKD. CDR3 in amino acids: CAVLSGTGNYEQYF. The CDR3 DNA reads TGTGCCGTACTCTCCGGGACAGGGAACTACGAGCAGTACTTC.

In its sample, this clonotype was seen a few times. CDR3 loop: CASSLGRDEQFF. CDR3 nucleotide sequence: TGTGCCAGCAGCCTGGGACGGGATGAGCAGTTCTTC. The rearrangement links TRBV7-9 to TRBJ2-1; D is possibly TRBD1 or TRBD2 (5 bases each). The CDR3 runs to 12 residues. V was shortened by 5 bases and J by 8 bases, with 10 bases between the two germline ends. The V gene's germline CDR1 is SEHNR and CDR2 FQNEAQ (reference sequence).

This clonotype was found many times. J is TRBJ1-1 and V is TRBV7-8, with D possibly being TRBD1 (6 bases). Germline CDR1 and CDR2: SGHVS and FQNEAQ. V lost 6 bases and J 7 bases, leaving 33 bases between the germline ends. This CDR3 region has 19 residues. Here the CDR3 reads CASRSLVVDRGQGPGEAFF. DNA of the CDR3: TGTGCCAGCAGAAGCTTAGTGGTTGATCGGGGCCAGGGGCCGGGTGAAGCTTTCTTT.

This clonotype was observed a handful of times. The gene calls are TRBV5-1 and TRBJ1-6; D remains ambiguous. The germline gives CDR1 SGHRS, CDR2 YFSETQ. The CDR3 consists of 16 residues. V was trimmed by 0 bases and J by 9 bases, leaving 16 bases between them. In nucleotides, the CDR3 is TGCGCCAGCAGCTTGGCCGGCGACGGCGTGGGTTCACCCCTCCACTTT. This encodes CASSLAGDGVGSPLHF.

The V call is TRBV7-6, the J call TRBJ2-5; no reliable D call. Trimming stripped 2 bases from V and 2 bases from J, with 6 bases between. The CDR3 runs 13 residues. Germline values: CDR1 SGHVS, CDR2 FNYEAQ. CDR3 nucleotides: TGTGCCAGCAGCTTACCCGCGCAAGAGACCCAGTACTTC. It codes for CASSLPAQETQYF.

Remarks on this clonotype: This may be a read error, as it is one base from a much larger clone. The CDR3 region is CASSQYGNSGNTIYF. CDR3 in DNA: TGTGCCAGCAGCCAATACGGGAATTCCGGAAACACCATATATTTT. The chain joins TRBV14 to TRBJ1-3; unclear D gene. The CDR3 loop spans 15 amino acids. The V end lost 2 bases, the J end lost 4 bases, and 12 bases lay between the germline ends. The germline gives CDR1 SGHDN, CDR2 FVKESK. Filled out from reference TRBV14 and TRBJ1-3, the complete variable domain reads EAGVTQFPSHSVIEKGQTVTLRCDPISGHDNLYWYRRVMGKEIKFLLHFVKESKQDESGMPNNRFLAERTGGTYSTLKVQPAELEDSGVYFCASSQYGNSGNTIYFGEGSWLTVV.

This clonotype was seen ten or more times. This rearrangement joins TRBV7-9 to TRBJ1-2; D is perhaps TRBD1 (5 bases). The CDR3 covers 13 residues. From germline, CDR1 is SEHNR and CDR2 FQNEAQ (reference sequence). Trimming stripped 6 bases from V and 4 bases from J, with 12 bases between. CDR3 sequence (DNA): TGTGCCAGCAGTTCACCCGGGGGCTATGGCTACACCTTC. Protein product: CASSSPGGYGYTF.

This clonotype was counted between two and nine times. V and J are TRBV29-1 and TRBJ1-2; the D gene is possibly TRBD1 (5 bases). The length of the CDR3 is 13 residues. Per the germline V gene, CDR1 is SQVTM and CDR2 is ANQGSEA. Between the trimmed V and J ends, which lost 7 bases and 7 bases, there was a span of 19 bases. CDR3 sequence (DNA): TGCAGCGCCAAGAGGGCAGGGAGAGGTGGCTACACCTTC. Translated, it gives CSAKRAGRGGYTF.

The CDR3 is CASSLRAGGTEAFF. As DNA, the CDR3 is TGTGCCAGCAGCTTACGGGCTGGGGGCACTGAAGCTTTCTTT. The chain has TRBV7-9 and TRBJ1-1, with D maybe TRBD1 (5 bases). The CDR3 is 14 amino acids. Trimming pared 2 bases from V and 4 bases from J, leaving 11 bases between. CDR1 and CDR2 (germline): SEHNR, FQNEAQ (reference sequence).

This clonotype has more than one count but fewer than ten. The rearrangement joins TRBV29-1 to TRBJ2-7; 8 positions match TRBD1. The length of the CDR3 is 11 residues. Germline CDR1 and CDR2: SQVTM and ANQGSEA. J gave up 6 bases and V 5 bases, and 3 bases lay outside the gene matches. The CDR3 here is CSVRTGGEQYF. CDR3 nucleotides: TGCAGCGTTCGAACAGGGGGCGAGCAGTACTTC.

The chain employs TRBV7-8 and TRBJ2-5, with 12 bases fitting TRBD2. This CDR3 comprises 16 residues. Trimming cost V 5 bases and J 0 bases; bases outside gene matches: 4. Per the germline V gene, CDR1 is SGHVS and CDR2 is FQNEAQ. The CDR3 DNA sequence: TGTGCCAGCAGCAAGTGGACTAGCGGGAACCAAGAGACCCAGTACTTC. As protein: CASSKWTSGNQETQYF.

At least ten counts were recorded for this clonotype. This sequence joins TRBV6-5 and TRBJ2-5; TRBD1 agrees at 7 bases. Losses at the gene ends were 10 bases for V and 5 bases for J; bases not matched to a gene: 7. The CDR3 has 12 residues. Per the germline V gene, CDR1 is MNHEY and CDR2 is SVGAGI. The CDR3 DNA follows: TGTGCCACCGGCGGCAGGGGGGAGACCCAGTACTTC. It is translated as CATGGRGETQYF.

The DNA of the CDR3 is TGCAGCGCAGCCGGGTGGGCAGGGATGTTCGGGGAGCTGTTTTTT. It codes for CSAAGWAGMFGELFF. This rearrangement joins TRBV29-1 to TRBJ2-2; possible D gene TRBD1, 5 bases. Trimming took off 7 bases at V and 7 bases at J, with 22 bases between the two ends. The length of the CDR3 is 15 residues. CDR1 SQVTM and CDR2 ANQGSEA come from the germline V gene.

This clonotype was detected a few times. The chain recombines TRBV6-1 with TRBJ2-7; D not resolved. Trimming took 5 bases from V and 0 from J, leaving 17 bases between them. This CDR3 is built from 16 residues. Germline CDR1 and CDR2: MNHNS and SASEGT. The CDR3 loop is CASSSVDFRSSYEQYF. CDR3 bases: TGTGCCAGCAGTTCAGTCGACTTCAGGAGCTCCTACGAGCAGTACTTC.

The chain uses TRBV7-3 and TRBJ2-7, with 13 bases that match TRBD2. CDR1 and CDR2 (germline): SGHTA, FQGTGA. J was trimmed by 5 bases and V by 7 bases; bases with no gene match: 17. The CDR3 has 18 amino acids. CDR3 sequence reads: CASISQRTSGSLYHEQYF. CDR3 bases: TGTGCCAGCATTTCCCAACGGACTAGCGGGAGTTTATATCACGAGCAGTACTTC.

This clonotype was seen at least ten times. The rearrangement uses TRBV25-1 and TRBJ2-3, with 9 bases aligning to TRBD2. J lost 4 bases, V lost 3 bases, and 5 bases had no gene match. In germline, CDR1 is MGHDK, CDR2 SYGVNS. The CDR3 runs 15 residues. CDR3 region: CASSDAGGNSDTQYF. In DNA form, the CDR3 reads TGTGCCAGCAGTGATGCGGGAGGGAATTCAGATACGCAGTATTTT.

The table lists this clonotype with many counts. CDR3 amino acids: CAISERQGGEKLFF. Written as DNA, the CDR3 is TGTGCCATCAGTGAAAGGCAGGGAGGTGAAAAACTGTTTTTT. The genes are TRBV10-3 and TRBJ1-4; D is possibly TRBD1 (5 bases). V shed 3 bases and J shed 7 bases, with 12 bases lying between them. This CDR3 comprises 14 residues. Per the germline V gene, CDR1 is ENHRY and CDR2 is SYGVKD.

This rearrangement joins TRBV2 to TRBJ1-4; D is uncertain. The CDR3 covers 14 residues. Germline CDR1 SNHLY, CDR2 FYNNEI. The ends were cut back, 4 bases at V and 9 bases at J, with 15 bases in the middle. The CDR3 region is CASSGVIERKKLFF. CDR3 DNA sequence: TGTGCCAGCAGTGGGGTGATAGAAAGGAAAAAACTGTTTTTT.

The rearrangement uses TRBV10-3 and TRBJ1-1; 7 bases are a match to TRBD1. With V trimmed by 7 bases and J by 6 bases, 5 bases remained unmatched. The CDR3 is 12 amino acids. The germline CDR1 and CDR2 sequences are ENHRY and SYGVKD. The CDR3 coding sequence is TGTGCCATCACCGGGACAGCCTCTGAAGCTTTCTTT. Residues: CAITGTASEAFF.

This clonotype has only one observation. The chain employs TRBV2 and TRBJ1-1, with D possibly TRBD1 on 6 matching bases. Germline V gives CDR1 SNHLY, CDR2 FYNNEI. CDR3 size: 14 residues. Trimming pared 5 bases from V and 2 bases from J, leaving 12 bases between. CDR3 DNA sequence: TGTGCCAGCAGTCAAAGGACAGCCAACACTGAAGCTTTCTTT. As protein: CASSQRTANTEAFF.

This chain connects TRBV3-1 to TRBJ1-2; 7 nucleotides match TRBD1. With V trimmed by 4 bases and J by 7 bases, 9 bases remained unmatched. The germline V gene encodes CDR1 LGHDT and CDR2 YNNKEL (reference sequence). This CDR3 is built from 14 residues. The DNA of the CDR3 is TGTGCCAGCAGCCTTACTGACAGGGTTGGTGGCTACACCTTC. Protein sequence: CASSLTDRVGGYTF. Full variable domain (missing parts from reference TRBV3-1 and TRBJ1-2): DTAVSQTPKYLVTQMGNDKSIKCEQNLGHDTMYWYKQDSKKFLKIMFSYNNKELIINETVPNRFSPKSPDKAHLNLHINSLELGDSAVYFCASSLTDRVGGYTFGSGTRLTVV.

The rearrangement uses TRBV2 and TRBJ2-7; possibly TRBD1 for D (5 bases). The CDR3 is 11 amino acids. The germline CDR1 and CDR2 sequences are SNHLY and FYNNEI. This CDR3 reads CASSEEKGPFV. CDR3 in DNA: TGTGCCAGCAGTGAAGAGAAGGGGCCCTTCGTC.